These 2 T cell receptor beta chains came from one sample sequenced in a study of shared T cell receptors in the human thymus. Using immunoSEQ multiplex PCR, the repertoire was profiled, and TCRdb retains in-frame clones only, with some absent. Of about 660,000 clones listed, roughly 86% were seen once; the top ten hold 0.0094%. The same data also contributed to another study, on human thymus T cells.

Sequences were obtained from thymocytes. The receptors derive from a boy under two years old with a congenital heart defect.

CDR3 in amino acids: CAISERGQGHNEKLFF. CDR3 nucleotides: TGTGCCATCAGTGAGCGGGGACAGGGGCATAATGAAAAACTGTTTTTT. The V and J genes are TRBV10-3 and TRBJ1-4; 10 nucleotides match TRBD1. Germline CDR1 ENHRY, CDR2 SYGVKD. The CDR3 spans 16 residues. Unmatched junction bases numbered 4, after V lost 2 bases and J lost 4 bases.

Of note for this clone: Other DNA sequences in the sample encode the same CDR3. The rearrangement joins TRBV29-1 to TRBJ1-1, with unresolved D. The CDR3 is 11 residues long. Germline-derived CDR1 and CDR2 are SQVTM and ANQGSEA. The V and J ends lost 3 bases and 5 bases respectively, with 7 bases between them. The CDR3 protein is CSVDGGTEAFF. Written as DNA, the CDR3 is TGCAGCGTTGACGGAGGGACTGAAGCTTTCTTT.